This T cell receptor (beta chain) is drawn from a study of OX40 agonist ivuxolimab in advanced cancers. Study overall: Three patients, one with hepatocellular carcinoma and two with cutaneous melanoma, responded partially. Study-wide points: Partial responders treated at 0.1-3.0 mg/kg exhibited clonal expansion among the lowest measured.

Profiled with immunoSEQ multiplex PCR; TCRdb holds only in-frame clones, not every one. The sample lists 50,000 to 60,000 clones; about nine tenths were seen once. On this clone itself: Its antigen is still unknown.

The CDR3 sequence is 15 residues long. CDR1 SGHVS and CDR2 FNYEAQ come from the germline V gene. With V trimmed by 5 bases and J by 2 bases, 4 bases remained unmatched. This specimen was CD4+ or CD8+ T cells sorted from blood, taken in a trial of the OX40 agonist ivuxolimab. The receptor was derived from an adult with an advanced solid tumor such as melanoma, head and neck, liver or kidney cancer. The V gene is TRBV7-6, the J gene TRBJ2-1; 9 bases map to TRBD1. CDR3 sequence (DNA): TGTGCCAGCAGCCTCCGGGACAGGGCCTACAATGAGCAGTTCTTC. It encodes CASSLRDRAYNEQFF.